The 9 T cell receptor beta chains listed next were all sequenced from one sample in a study of cytomegalovirus exposure and HLA in healthy donors. PCR amplification relied on 60 Vbeta primers (plus 13 Jbeta primers). The table came from immunoSEQ multiplex PCR; TCRdb's copy has only in-frame clones and leaves some out. The sample contains under 100,000 clones, around 81% of which appear only once. Input material: PBMCs. The receptor set was obtained from a man aged 18-30 years in good health and CMV-seropositive.

This clone was recorded a few times. The chain uses TRBV23-1 and TRBJ2-5; D uncertain. TRBV23-1 belongs to the ORF category, with a function that is uncertain. The V end was cut by 7 bases, the J end by 0 bases, with 21 bases between. The CDR3 is 17 residues long. CDR3 in amino acids: CASIPQRRKRNQETQYF. CDR3 nucleotide sequence: TGCGCCAGCATCCCCCAGAGGAGAAAAAGAAACCAAGAGACCCAGTACTTC.

The gene calls are TRBV7-6 and TRBJ2-7; 8 bases map to TRBD2. The length of the CDR3 is 16 residues. J lost 4 bases, V lost 1 base, and 9 bases had no gene match. Per the germline V gene, CDR1 is SGHVS and CDR2 is FNYEAQ. In DNA form, the CDR3 reads TGTGCCAGCAGCTTAGAGGGTCCGGGAGGGGGGTACGAGCAGTACTTC. Its translation: CASSLEGPGGGYEQYF. The complete variable domain, with remaining parts taken from reference TRBV7-6 and TRBJ2-7, reads GAGVSQSPRYKVTKRGQDVALRCDPISGHVSLYWYRQALGQGPEFLTYFNYEAQQDKSGLPNDRFSAERPEGSISTLTIQRTEQRDSAMYRCASSLEGPGGGYEQYFGPGTRLTVT.

The chain employs TRBV4-1 and TRBJ2-3; 11 bases map to TRBD2. V lost 3 bases, J lost 2 bases, and 4 bases stayed unmatched. There are 16 residues in the CDR3. Per germline, CDR1 MGHRA and CDR2 YSYEKL. CDR3 bases: TGCGCCAGCAGCCAGGGGACTAGCGGCCTCACAGATACGCAGTATTTT. This codes for CASSQGTSGLTDTQYF.

The chain is built from TRBV6-5 and TRBJ2-2; tentatively, D is TRBD1 (6 bases). The ends were cut back, 5 bases at V and 6 bases at J, with 13 bases in the middle. From germline, CDR1 is MNHEY and CDR2 SVGAGI. This CDR3 has 14 amino acids. CDR3 in DNA: TGTGCCAGCAGTCTCCTGGCAGGGGCCGGGGAGCTGTTTTTT. It translates to CASSLLAGAGELFF.

This chain connects TRBV7-2 to TRBJ2-3, with D uncertain. The V end lost 2 bases, the J end lost 2 bases, and 8 bases lay between the germline ends. Per germline, CDR1 SGHTA and CDR2 FQGNSA. The CDR3 loop spans 14 amino acids. In DNA, the CDR3 is TGTGCCAGCAGCTTAAGGCAGGTCACAGATACGCAGTATTTT. It encodes CASSLRQVTDTQYF. The whole variable domain, remainder taken from reference TRBV7-2 and TRBJ2-3, is GAGVSQSPSNKVTEKGKDVELRCDPISGHTALYWYRQSLGQGLEFLIYFQGNSAPDKSGLPSDRFSAERTGGSVSTLTIQRTQQEDSAVYLCASSLRQVTDTQYFGPGTRLTVL.

There are a few counts of this clone. The rearrangement uses TRBV28 and TRBJ1-5, with TRBD1 matching over 8 bases. The CDR3 consists of 14 residues. CDR1 is MDHEN and CDR2 is SYDVKM in the germline V gene. J gave up 1 base and V 5 bases, and 1 base lay outside the gene matches. As DNA, the CDR3 is TGTGCCAGCAGTAACAGGGGGAGCAATCAGCCCCAGCATTTT. It yields the protein CASSNRGSNQPQHF.

The V and J genes are TRBV2 and TRBJ1-2; possibly TRBD1 for D (5 bases). Trimming removed 3 bases at V and 8 bases at J, with 13 bases between. Germline V gives CDR1 SNHLY, CDR2 FYNNEI. The CDR3 has 13 residues. The CDR3 loop is CASSDRGGGGYTF. CDR3 nucleotides: TGTGCCAGCAGTGATAGGGGCGGGGGAGGCTACACCTTC. Looking up the rest from reference TRBV2 and TRBJ1-2 gives the full variable domain: EPEVTQTPSHQVTQMGQEVILRCVPISNHLYFYWYRQILGQKVEFLVSFYNNEISEKSEIFDDQFSVERPDGSNFTLKIRSTKLEDSAMYFCASSDRGGGGYTFGSGTRLTVV.

This chain uses TRBV20-1 with TRBJ2-1, with TRBD2 as a possible D gene (6 bases). Trimming cost V 6 bases and J 7 bases, with 10 bases left between them. Germline V gene lookup returns CDR1 DFQATT and CDR2 SNEGSKA (reference sequence). This CDR3 is built from 11 residues. CDR3 DNA: TGCAGTGCAGGGACTTCGAATGAGCAGTTCTTC. Translation gives CSAGTSNEQFF.

The V gene is TRBV4-1, the J gene TRBJ2-3; tentatively, D is TRBD1 (5 bases). The germline V and J ends were trimmed by 0 bases and 5 bases, with 12 bases remaining between them. The CDR3 loop spans 15 amino acids. Germline CDR1 and CDR2: MGHRA and YSYEKL. CDR3 residues: CASSQDPGLGDTQYF. CDR3 coding DNA: TGCGCCAGCAGCCAAGACCCAGGGTTGGGAGATACGCAGTATTTT.